What follows are 26 T cell receptor beta chains derived from one specimen sequenced in a study of radiotherapy plus CTLA-4 blockade in lung cancer. The repertoire was sequenced with immunoSEQ multiplex PCR; TCRdb's copy has only in-frame clones and lacks some. This table has more than 60,000 clones, 76% appearing once. Sequenced material: peripheral blood, taken from a patient treated with radiotherapy plus ipilimumab. These TCRs come from a human donor with non-small cell lung cancer who had a complete response to radiotherapy plus ipilimumab.

This clone is a singleton in its sample. The rearrangement links TRBV19 to TRBJ1-5, with 10 bases aligning to TRBD1. Germline values: CDR1 LNHDA, CDR2 SQIVND (reference sequence). The V gene end was trimmed by 3 bases and the J gene end by 2 bases; junction bases not matched to a gene: 10. The CDR3 has 18 amino acids. The chain's CDR3 is CASSMLGTGVVGNQPQHF. The CDR3 DNA sequence: TGTGCCAGTAGTATGTTGGGGACAGGGGTAGTGGGCAATCAGCCCCAGCATTTT.

The chain uses TRBV7-8 and TRBJ2-3, with D perhaps matching TRBD2 (6 bases). This CDR3 has 13 amino acids. Deletions cut 4 bases from V and 6 bases from J, with 11 bases between. Germline CDR1 SGHVS, CDR2 FQNEAQ. CDR3 sequence: CASSSPGGDTQYF. The CDR3 coding sequence is TGTGCCAGCAGCTCCCCTGGGGGGGATACGCAGTATTTT.

This chain joins TRBV27 and TRBJ2-7; possibly TRBD1 for D (6 bases). The V gene's germline CDR1 is MNHEY and CDR2 SMNVEV (reference sequence). The CDR3 spans 18 residues. The germline V and J ends were trimmed by 3 bases and 3 bases, with 24 bases remaining between them. Here the CDR3 reads CASSFWPSRTGFGYEQYF. The CDR3 bases are TGTGCCAGCAGTTTCTGGCCCAGCCGAACAGGGTTTGGCTACGAGCAGTACTTC.

The chain employs TRBV5-1 and TRBJ1-3; 7 bases are a match to TRBD1. Germline V gene lookup returns CDR1 SGHRS and CDR2 YFSETQ. This CDR3 comprises 17 residues. The V segment lost 7 bases and the J segment 2 bases; nucleotides outside the gene matches: 15. The CDR3 is CASGRMDQGGTGNTIYF. The DNA of the CDR3 is TGCGCCAGCGGCCGAATGGACCAGGGGGGTACTGGAAACACCATATATTTT.

The rearrangement joins TRBV6-5 to TRBJ1-5; TRBD1 matches at 8 bases. Germline values: CDR1 MNHEY, CDR2 SVGAGI. V gave up 5 bases and J gave up 4 bases; unmatched junction bases: 7. This CDR3 contains 15 residues. As DNA, the CDR3 is TGTGCCAGCAGTACCGGGACAGGAGGGAATCAGCCCCAGCATTTT. Its translation is CASSTGTGGNQPQHF.

This clone was picked up a small number of times. The chain has TRBV27 and TRBJ2-7; D is perhaps TRBD1 (6 bases). The germline CDR1 and CDR2 sequences are MNHEY and SMNVEV (reference sequence). The V gene lost 2 bases and the J gene lost 1 base, with 12 bases spanning the gap. The CDR3 extends over 15 amino acids. The CDR3 protein is CASSLSWQGSYEQYF. The CDR3 region has the DNA TGTGCCAGCAGTTTAAGTTGGCAGGGGTCCTACGAGCAGTACTTC.

This clone occurred a few times. The chain combines TRBV6-6 with TRBJ1-3, with D hard to call. Germline CDR1 is MNHNY and CDR2 is SVGAGI (reference sequence). V shed 4 bases and J shed 4 bases, with 8 bases lying between them. CDR3 size: 13 residues. The CDR3 region is CASSFPLGNTIYF. Written as DNA, the CDR3 is TGTGCCAGCAGTTTCCCCTTGGGAAACACCATATATTTT.

The chain carries TRBV6-5 and TRBJ2-1, with D perhaps matching TRBD1 (5 bases). Trimming stripped 0 bases from V and 6 bases from J, with 15 bases between. The CDR3 is 16 amino acids. Germline CDR1 and CDR2: MNHEY and SVGAGI. The CDR3 here is CASSYSLAGSVNEQFF. The CDR3 DNA is TGTGCCAGCAGTTACTCGTTGGCAGGGTCCGTCAATGAGCAGTTCTTC.

The chain employs TRBV6-5 and TRBJ2-2; 7 nucleotides line up with TRBD1. Looked up from germline, CDR1 is MNHEY and CDR2 is SVGAGI. Losses at the gene ends were 6 bases for V and 6 bases for J; bases not matched to a gene: 10. The CDR3 sequence is 15 residues long. The DNA of the CDR3 is TGTGCCAGCAGGGAGGCGACAGGGCGGCCCGGGGAGCTGTTTTTT. The encoded protein is CASREATGRPGELFF.

This chain links TRBV29-1 with TRBJ1-1, with no clear D. This CDR3 spans 12 amino acids. Trimming cost V 7 bases and J 1 base, with 10 bases left between them. Germline values: CDR1 SQVTM, CDR2 ANQGSEA. CDR3 loop: CSALLRNTEAFF. The CDR3 DNA is TGCAGCGCCCTGCTACGGAACACTGAAGCTTTCTTT. Combining the CDR3 with reference TRBV29-1 and TRBJ1-1 gives the whole variable domain SAVISQKPSRDICQRGTSLTIQCQVDSQVTMMFWYRQQPGQSLTLIATANQGSEATYESGFVIDKFPISRPNLTFSTLTVSNMSPEDSSIYLCSALLRNTEAFFGQGTRLTVV.

V gene TRBV5-4 combines with J gene TRBJ2-1, with 10 bases that match TRBD2. Germline V lookup: CDR1 SGHNT, CDR2 YYREEE (reference sequence). V was pared by 4 bases and J by 4 bases, with 5 bases of the junction left unmatched. The CDR3 spans 15 residues. CDR3: CASSPLAGNYNEQFF. DNA for the CDR3: TGTGCCAGCAGCCCACTAGCGGGGAATTACAATGAGCAGTTCTTC.

The genes are TRBV19 and TRBJ2-2, with D possibly being TRBD2 (6 bases). CDR3 size: 15 residues. Trimming removed 6 bases from V and 0 bases from J, with 11 bases in between. Germline CDR1 is LNHDA and CDR2 is SQIVND (reference sequence). This CDR3 is CASRAGRPNTGELFF. The CDR3 DNA reads as TGTGCCAGTAGGGCGGGACGGCCGAACACCGGGGAGCTGTTTTTT.

This chain links TRBV19 with TRBJ1-3; D might be TRBD1 (6 bases). Germline V gene sequence: CDR1 LNHDA, CDR2 SQIVND (reference sequence). The CDR3 loop spans 13 amino acids. V was pared by 7 bases and J by 1 base, with 8 bases between. CDR3 region: CASNQGSGNTIYF. The DNA of the CDR3 is TGTGCCAGTAATCAGGGGTCTGGAAACACCATATATTTT.

This chain joins TRBV11-1 and TRBJ1-2; 7 nucleotides line up with TRBD1. V gave up 5 bases and J gave up 1 base; unmatched junction bases: 1. This CDR3 is 13 amino acids long. The germline V gene encodes CDR1 SGHAT and CDR2 FQDESV (reference sequence). CDR3 nucleotides: TGTGCCAGCAGCGGGGACAGTAACTATGGCTACACCTTC. The encoded protein is CASSGDSNYGYTF.

J is TRBJ1-6 and V is TRBV7-2; 7 bases align to TRBD1. Germline CDR1 is SGHTA and CDR2 is FQGNSA. V dropped 2 bases and J dropped 7; count of bases not matched to a gene: 8. CDR3 length: 16 amino acids. The CDR3: CASSLWVGGTNSPLHF. In DNA, the CDR3 is TGTGCCAGCAGCTTATGGGTAGGGGGCACCAATTCACCCCTCCACTTT. Full variable domain (rest looked up from reference TRBV7-2 and TRBJ1-6): GAGVSQSPSNKVTEKGKDVELRCDPISGHTALYWYRQSLGQGLEFLIYFQGNSAPDKSGLPSDRFSAERTGGSVSTLTIQRTQQEDSAVYLCASSLWVGGTNSPLHFGNGTRLTVT.

This chain uses TRBV6-5 with TRBJ2-7; a weak D match, TRBD1 (5 bases). This CDR3 region has 12 residues. Germline V gene lookup returns CDR1 MNHEY and CDR2 SVGAGI. The V end lost 4 bases, the J end lost 7 bases, and 11 bases lay between the germline ends. The chain's CDR3 is CASSSRGHEQYF. The CDR3 DNA reads TGTGCCAGCAGTTCCAGAGGACATGAGCAGTACTTC.

The chain carries TRBV4-1 and TRBJ2-3; D is perhaps TRBD2 (5 bases). This CDR3 region has 15 residues. In germline, CDR1 is MGHRA, CDR2 YSYEKL. The V gene lost 1 base and the J gene lost 6 bases, with 14 bases spanning the gap. The CDR3 reads CASSQVGVSADTQYF. Here the CDR3 DNA reads TGCGCCAGCAGCCAAGTCGGGGTTTCGGCCGATACGCAGTATTTT.

This rearrangement joins TRBV29-1 to TRBJ2-1; TRBD2 aligns across 8 bases. Germline trimming cut 4 bases from V and 4 bases from J; bases unmatched to any gene: 15. Germline assignment: CDR1 SQVTM and CDR2 ANQGSEA. CDR3 length: 17 residues. CDR3 sequence (DNA): TGCAGCGTTGCAAGGGGTAGCGGGACGGGGGCATACAATGAGCAGTTCTTC. Amino acid sequence: CSVARGSGTGAYNEQFF.

This clone was seen only a few times. V and J are TRBV13 and TRBJ1-1; D might be TRBD1 (6 bases). Trimming stripped 5 bases from V and 0 bases from J, with 10 bases between. Germline lookup yields CDR1 PRHDT and CDR2 FYEKMQ (reference sequence). This CDR3 is built from 14 residues. CDR3 residues: CASSHTGMNTEAFF. The DNA for the CDR3 is TGTGCCAGCAGCCACACAGGGATGAACACTGAAGCTTTCTTT.

Details on this clone: The junction does not match germline at one end; this may be a read error. This sequence joins TRBV15 and TRBJ1-1, with D possibly being TRBD1 (5 bases). Germline CDR1 reads LNHNV; CDR2 reads YYDKDF (reference sequence). The CDR3 has 15 residues. This CDR3 reads CAASRGIPGDTEAFF. CDR3 in DNA: TGTGCCGCCAGCAGAGGGATTCCGGGGGACACTGAAGCTTTCTTT.

The V gene is TRBV5-6, the J gene TRBJ1-1; 9 nucleotides align to TRBD1. CDR1 is SGHDT and CDR2 is YYEEEE in the germline V gene. V trimming: 2 bases; J trimming: 4 bases; junction bases outside the gene matches: 6. The CDR3 is made up of 15 amino acids. CDR3 sequence reads: CASSFRDRETTEAFF. The CDR3 DNA follows: TGTGCCAGCAGCTTCCGGGACAGGGAAACCACTGAAGCTTTCTTT.

In its sample, this clone was seen a few times. The V call is TRBV2, the J call TRBJ2-7; 7 bases are shared with TRBD1. The CDR3 contains 14 residues. The V and J ends lost 1 base and 2 bases, in that order; junction bases with no gene match: 2. The germline V gene has CDR1 SNHLY and CDR2 FYNNEI. CDR3 sequence reads: CASSEGGTAYEQYF. The CDR3, as DNA: TGTGCCAGCAGTGAAGGGGGGACAGCCTACGAGCAGTACTTC.

This clone was counted a single time. CDR3 nucleotides: TGTGCCAGCAGCAAAGATGGACAGGGAGGCAGCTCCTACGAGCAGTACTTC. The encoded protein is CASSKDGQGGSSYEQYF. The rearrangement links TRBV7-2 to TRBJ2-7; the match to TRBD1 covers 8 bases. The CDR3 spans 17 residues. V was clipped by 5 bases and J by 0 bases; unmatched bases: 12. Germline values: CDR1 SGHTA, CDR2 FQGNSA. Looking up the rest from reference TRBV7-2 and TRBJ2-7 gives the full variable domain: GAGVSQSPSNKVTEKGKDVELRCDPISGHTALYWYRQSLGQGLEFLIYFQGNSAPDKSGLPSDRFSAERTGGSVSTLTIQRTQQEDSAVYLCASSKDGQGGSSYEQYFGPGTRLTVT.

The rearrangement uses TRBV2 and TRBJ2-5, with D possibly matching TRBD1 (5 bases). This CDR3 contains 18 residues. V gave up 7 bases and J gave up 0 bases, with 24 bases separating them. Germline CDR1 is SNHLY and CDR2 is FYNNEI. DNA for the CDR3: TGTGCCAGCAAAAAGGGGCAGGGATCGAACCAGTACCAAGAGACCCAGTACTTC. Its translation is CASKKGQGSNQYQETQYF.

CDR3: CASSSTGHISTEAFF. As DNA, the CDR3 is TGTGCCAGCAGCTCCACGGGACACATATCCACTGAAGCTTTCTTT. This chain connects TRBV7-2 to TRBJ1-1, with a tentative D call TRBD1 (6 bases). In germline, CDR1 is SGHTA, CDR2 FQGNSA. V was pared by 4 bases and J by 4 bases, with 16 bases between. The length of the CDR3 is 15 residues.

This chain uses TRBV7-9 with TRBJ1-3; TRBD1 matches 7 bases. Germline lookup yields CDR1 SEHNR and CDR2 FQNEAQ (reference sequence). The CDR3 spans 16 residues. V lost 6 bases and J lost 1; bases outside the gene matches: 9. The CDR3 spells CASRLTGALSGNTIYF. In DNA form, the CDR3 reads TGTGCCAGCAGGTTAACAGGGGCCCTTTCTGGAAACACCATATATTTT.